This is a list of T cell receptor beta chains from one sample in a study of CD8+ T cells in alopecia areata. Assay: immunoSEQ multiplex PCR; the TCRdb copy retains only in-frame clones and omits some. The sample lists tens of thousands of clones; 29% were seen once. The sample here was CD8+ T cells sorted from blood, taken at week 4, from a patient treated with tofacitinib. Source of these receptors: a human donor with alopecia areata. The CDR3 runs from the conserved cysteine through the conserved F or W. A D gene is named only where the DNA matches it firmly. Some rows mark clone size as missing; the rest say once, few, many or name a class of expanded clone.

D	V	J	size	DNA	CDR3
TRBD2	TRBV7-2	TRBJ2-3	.	TGTGCCAGCAGCCCCCCACTAGCGGGAGAGGAGGATACGCAGTATTTT	CASSPPLAGEEDTQYF
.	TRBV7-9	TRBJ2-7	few	TGTGCCAGCAGCTTAGAACGGCAGGCCAGCTCCTACGAGCAGTACTTC	CASSLERQASSYEQYF
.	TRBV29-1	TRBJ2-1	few	TGCAGCGTTGTGCTGGGGACTGCCTACAATGAGCAGTTCTTC	CSVVLGTAYNEQFF
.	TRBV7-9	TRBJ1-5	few	TGTGCCAGCAGCTTGTGGGAAGGCCAGCCCCAGCATTTT	CASSLWEGQPQHF
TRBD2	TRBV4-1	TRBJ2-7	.	TGCGCCAGCAGCCTAACTAGCGGGAGCACCTACGAGCAGTACTTC	CASSLTSGSTYEQYF
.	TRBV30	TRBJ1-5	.	TGTGCCTGGGCACAGGGATACAATCAGCCCCAGCATTTT	CAWAQGYNQPQHF
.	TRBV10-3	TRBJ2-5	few	TGTGCCATCAGTGAGGTTAAAGGTCGGGTGGAGGAAGAGACCCAGTACTTC	CAISEVKGRVEEETQYF
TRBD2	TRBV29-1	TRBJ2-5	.	TGCAGCGTTGAATTTCTAGCGGATTACCAAGAGACCCAGTACTTC	CSVEFLADYQETQYF
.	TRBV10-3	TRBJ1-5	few	TGTGCCATCAGGCGGGGAGTTAATCAGCCCCAGCATTTT	CAIRRGVNQPQHF
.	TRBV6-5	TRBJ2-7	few	TGTGCCAGCAGTTACGGGACCGACTACGAGCAGTACTTC	CASSYGTDYEQYF
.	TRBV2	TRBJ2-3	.	TGTGCCAGCAGGGGGGGAGGCGGAGGCACAGATACGCAGTATTTT	CASRGGGGGTDTQYF
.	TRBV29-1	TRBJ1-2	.	TGCAGCGTTGATCCCAGGGACGGCTACACCTTC	CSVDPRDGYTF
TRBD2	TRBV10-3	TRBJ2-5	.	TGTGCCACCGCTTCGAGATCTGTAGCGGGAGTCGGTGAGACCCAGTACTTC	CATASRSVAGVGETQYF
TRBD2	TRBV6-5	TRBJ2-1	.	TGTGCCAGCAGCTGGGGGGGTAATGAGCAGTTCTTC	CASSWGGNEQFF
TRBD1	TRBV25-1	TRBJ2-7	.	TGTGCCAGCAGTGATCCGACAGGGGTCAACGAGCAGTACTTC	CASSDPTGVNEQYF
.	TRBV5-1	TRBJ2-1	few	TGCGCCAGCAGCTTAGAACCCAACGCTCCCGACAATGAGCAGTTCTTC	CASSLEPNAPDNEQFF
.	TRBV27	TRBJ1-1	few	TGTGCCAGCAGTTTGAGCAGCTTCACTGAAGCTTTCTTT	CASSLSSFTEAFF
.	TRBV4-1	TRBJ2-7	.	TGCGCCAGCAGCCAAGGGTGGCAGGGCTACGAGCAGTACTTC	CASSQGWQGYEQYF
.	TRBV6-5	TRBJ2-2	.	TGTGCCAGCCGACTTGGCAGAAGAAACACCGGGGAGCTGTTTTTT	CASRLGRRNTGELFF
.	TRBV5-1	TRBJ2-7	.	TGCGCCAGCAGCTTGGACCTCTACGAGCAGTACTTC	CASSLDLYEQYF
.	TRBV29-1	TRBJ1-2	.	TGCAGCGCCGCCGGGGGTTTGGGGGATGGCTATGGCTACACCTTC	CSAAGGLGDGYGYTF
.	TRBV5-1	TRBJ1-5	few	TGCGCCAGCAGCTTGGGAGGGGCTACCAATCAGCCCCAGCATTTT	CASSLGGATNQPQHF
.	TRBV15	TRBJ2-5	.	TGTGCCACCAGCAGGTTTAGGGGGACGGAGACCCAGTACTTC	CATSRFRGTETQYF
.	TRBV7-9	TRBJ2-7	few	TGTGCCAGCAGCTTAGAAGGACGACCGGACTACGAGCAGTACTTC	CASSLEGRPDYEQYF
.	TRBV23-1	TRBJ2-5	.	TGCGCCAGCAGTCAAACGGGCTCCGAGACCCAGTACTTC	CASSQTGSETQYF
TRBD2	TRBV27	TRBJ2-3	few	TGTGCCAGCACCGCAGGGCCTAGCGGAGACACAGATACGCAGTATTTT	CASTAGPSGDTDTQYF
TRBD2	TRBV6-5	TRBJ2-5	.	TGTGCCAGCAGTTACCTAACGGGAGGGCCCGGGGAGACCCAGTACTTC	CASSYLTGGPGETQYF
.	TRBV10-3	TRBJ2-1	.	TGTGCCATCGGAAATGAGCAGTTCTTC	CAIGNEQFF
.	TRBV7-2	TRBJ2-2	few	TGTGCCAGCAGCCGATATTTTTTGCGAAGTTACACCGGGGAGCTGTTTTTT	CASSRYFLRSYTGELFF
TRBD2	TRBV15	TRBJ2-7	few	TGTGCCACCAGCAGTACCCTCTTCTCTAGCGGGAAATACGAGCAGTACTTC	CATSSTLFSSGKYEQYF
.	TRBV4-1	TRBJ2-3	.	TGCGCCAGCAGCCAACGAATGGACAGTTCAGCCGATACGCAGTATTTT	CASSQRMDSSADTQYF
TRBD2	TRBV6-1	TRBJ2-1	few	TGTGCCAGCAGTGAGGGACTAGCGGATCCCTACAATGAGCAGTTCTTC	CASSEGLADPYNEQFF
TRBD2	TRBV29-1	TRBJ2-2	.	TGCAGCGTCGCTAGCGGTAACACCGGGGAGCTGTTTTTT	CSVASGNTGELFF